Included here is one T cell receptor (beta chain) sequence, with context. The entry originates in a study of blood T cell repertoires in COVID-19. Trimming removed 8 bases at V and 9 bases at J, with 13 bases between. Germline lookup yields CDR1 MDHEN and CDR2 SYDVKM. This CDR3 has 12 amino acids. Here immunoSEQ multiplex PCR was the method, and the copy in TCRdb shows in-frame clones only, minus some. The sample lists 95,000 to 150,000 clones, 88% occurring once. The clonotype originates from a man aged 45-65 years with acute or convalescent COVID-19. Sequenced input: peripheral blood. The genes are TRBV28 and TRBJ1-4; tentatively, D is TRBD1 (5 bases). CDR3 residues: CASVGEGKKLFF. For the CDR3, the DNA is TGTGCCAGCGTGGGGGAGGGTAAAAAACTGTTTTTT.